This TCR beta chain was obtained from a study of monozygotic twins with inflammatory bowel disease. Overall study findings and caveats: Healthy co-twins, by inverse Simpson, had higher TCRbeta diversity than their siblings with IBD. Clonotype overlap with others was lower in IBD patients than in healthy twins, a difference that was greatest with disease activity.

A word on this clonotype: Its matching antigen is unknown.

This CDR3 is 18 amino acids long. In germline, CDR1 is MNHEY, CDR2 SMNVEV (reference sequence). Making each TCR library took around 3,400 ng of total RNA. Eight distinct reactions (per sample) were used to make the cDNA. After re-calling the 5' RACE reads, TCRdb lists one entry per CDR3 protein, DNA absent. The record lists approximately 330,000 distinct CDR3 sequences, of which the ten most abundant hold 2%. This TCR was sampled from a human donor with ulcerative colitis or Crohn's disease, or a healthy co-twin of an affected twin (not recorded which). V and J are TRBV27 and TRBJ2-3; checking the TCRdb D call of TRBD2 is not possible without DNA. The sample comprised blood. CDR3 in amino acids: CASSLKSRASGPTDTQYF.